Each of the 8 T cell receptor beta chains below was sequenced from the same sample in a study of T-cell reconstitution after alpha-beta-depleted transplantation in children (dated by TCRdb to the mid-2010s). The library was prepared using PCR. The reads were generated on an Illumina HiSeq 2500. TCR libraries were prepared with molecular barcoding, using unique molecular identifiers to normalize TCRbeta repertoire quantification. The raw public reads went through TCRdb reprocessing: fastp at Q25, MiXCR clone calling, in-frame beta chains kept. Under each unique CDR3 protein, matching rows form one entry showing the most common genes and DNA. This sample holds roughly 500,000 distinct CDR3 sequences; less than 35% were observed only once. The top ten clonotypes cover around 2.4% of the sample. This material consisted of PBMCs from the stem cell graft donor, taken from the stem cell graft. The receptors were gathered from a human donor who donated a stem cell graft to a child with aplastic anemia.

This rearrangement joins TRBV10-3 to TRBJ1-1, with D unclear. Germline-derived CDR1 and CDR2 are ENHRY and SYGVKD. V dropped 8 bases and J dropped 3 bases, with 16 bases sitting between them. The CDR3 extends over 14 amino acids. The CDR3 DNA follows: TGTGCCATCCGTCCTCTATCTGCGGACACTGAAGCTTTCTTT. Protein sequence: CAIRPLSADTEAFF.

The sample holds a few counts of this clonotype. The CDR3 protein is CSASEGVSGANVLTF. CDR3 in DNA: TGCAGTGCTAGCGAAGGGGTGTCTGGGGCCAACGTCCTGACTTTC. The gene calls are TRBV20-1 and TRBJ2-6; maybe TRBD1 (5 bases). Germline assignment: CDR1 DFQATT and CDR2 SNEGSKA (reference sequence). Trimming removed 3 bases from V and 1 base from J, with 10 bases in between. The CDR3 runs 15 residues.

This clonotype was counted many times. This chain uses TRBV20-1 with TRBJ2-3, with TRBD2 identical over 14 bases. J was trimmed by 6 bases and V by 5 bases; bases with no gene match: 7. The CDR3 extends over 15 amino acids. CDR1 is DFQATT and CDR2 is SNEGSKA in the germline V gene (reference sequence). CDR3: CSAGGTSGSTDTQYF. CDR3 bases: TGCAGTGCTGGGGGGACTAGCGGGAGTACCGATACGCAGTATTTT.

In regard to this clonotype: Sequence at one end of the junction differs from germline and may be a read error. The rearrangement joins TRBV15 to TRBJ2-5; no definite D call. There are 15 residues in the CDR3. Germline loops: CDR1 LNHNV, CDR2 YYDKDF (reference sequence). CDR3 sequence: CATSGEVARKETQYF. CDR3 in DNA: TGTGCCACCAGCGGAGAGGTGGCTAGAAAGGAGACCCAGTACTTC.

This clonotype was seen a few times. The chain combines TRBV12-3 or TRBV12-4 with TRBJ2-1; a weak D match, TRBD2 (5 bases). The CDR3 totals 16 residues. V lost 4 bases to trimming and J lost 0 bases, with 13 bases between them. The CDR3 region has the DNA TGTGCCAGCAGTTCTTCTAGCACCCGCTCCTACAATGAGCAGTTCTTC. As protein: CASSSSSTRSYNEQFF.

The chain links TRBV29-1 to TRBJ1-1; maybe TRBD1 (5 bases). The CDR3 has 12 residues. With 0 bases removed from V and 11 bases from J, the gap between germline ends came to 13 bases. Germline CDR1 is SQVTM and CDR2 is ANQGSEA. CDR3 DNA sequence: TGCAGCGTTGAAGAGGGGGTATATGGGGCTTTCTTT. The encoded protein is CSVEEGVYGAFF.

This sequence joins TRBV12-3 or TRBV12-4 and TRBJ2-1; 7 nucleotides agree with TRBD2. The CDR3 spans 13 residues. V shed 1 base and J 9 bases; nucleotides not matched to a gene: 3. The CDR3 DNA reads as TGTGCCAGCAGTTTAGTTGGGGGGGGTGAGCAGTTCTTC. Protein sequence: CASSLVGGGEQFF.

This clonotype was picked up a small number of times. The V call is TRBV27, the J call TRBJ2-1, with TRBD2 identical over 7 bases. CDR1 is MNHEY and CDR2 is SMNVEV in the germline V gene (reference sequence). The V and J ends lost 5 bases and 3 bases, in that order; junction bases with no gene match: 1. The CDR3 is 13 amino acids. CDR3 nucleotides: TGTGCCAGCAGTCCGGGGGGCTACAATGAGCAGTTCTTC. Its translation is CASSPGGYNEQFF.